The T cell receptor beta chain under discussion was sequenced for a study of T cells in Graves' hyperthyroidism and ophthalmopathy. Whole-study context: Peripheral blood was secured at the point of initial diagnosis, before any treatment. Study conclusions and caveats: Blood also showed most of the thyroid clonotypes that were expanded above 0.001.

This CDR3 comprises 16 residues. Losses at the gene ends were 1 base for V and 4 bases for J; bases not matched to a gene: 5. CDR1 is LGHDT and CDR2 is YNNKEL in the germline V gene (reference sequence). The TCR beta CDR3 regions underwent amplification using RNA transcripts as the source. HTBI primers were the set used in a first-round RT-PCR of the TCR CDR3. TCRdb redid the calling of the multiplex PCR reads with MiXCR, one entry per CDR3 protein. Of some 530,000 distinct CDR3 sequences listed, about 20% are singletons. The authors obtained PBMCs from over 8 ml of fresh peripheral blood. This clonotype turned up a few times. Antigen specificity is unknown.

This TCR came from a woman aged 65 to 85 with Graves' ophthalmopathy. V and J are TRBV3-1 and TRBJ2-3; 10 nucleotides match TRBD2. The sequencing sample was made of blood. CDR3 amino acids: CASSQGASGRSDTQYF. The CDR3 coding sequence is TGTGCCAGCAGCCAAGGAGCTAGCGGGAGATCAGATACGCAGTATTTT.